The sequence of this T cell receptor (beta chain) was determined in a study of CD8 T cells in ankylosing spondylitis listed by TCRdb under 2017. Background on the whole study: The study profiled T cell receptor beta repertoires in healthy donors and ankylosing spondylitis patients to find disease-linked TCR variants. The whole study cohort included over a hundred healthy donors and about two dozen ankylosing spondylitis patients. Peripheral blood was sampled, and synovial fluid was additionally collected from ankylosing spondylitis patients. The research as a whole found: Some motif variants were previously reported in synovial fluid and blood of reactive arthritis patients, suggesting common disease-initiation mechanisms. Blood from ankylosing spondylitis patients appeared to be characterized by a TCR beta motif composed of eight highly homologous amino acid variants. In peripheral blood, the disease-linked clones were found at relatively low frequencies and had a CD8+ phenotype. The disease-linked clones were reported to be significantly enriched in matched synovial fluid samples from ankylosing spondylitis patients.

Via the germline V gene, CDR1 is ENHRY and CDR2 SYGVKD. Reading from cysteine to phenylalanine, the CDR3 counts 11 amino acids. CDR3 DNA is the only sequence kept; it has 33 bases, read in frame from the first base. V was cut back by 2 bases and J by 4 bases, leaving a gap of 2 bases between them. Sequenced using an Illumina HiSeq 2500. TCR beta libraries were prepared by quantitative 5'-RACE with molecular barcodes. Processing in the source paper ran as follows. Disease-linked TCR variants were identified with a new computational method built on a probabilistic model of VDJ rearrangement. TCRdb reran the public reads through fastp at Q25 and MiXCR, keeping productive beta chains. Rows matching on CDR3 protein sequence are summarized as one entry with the most common DNA and genes. The V and J calls reflect TCRdb's pipeline rather than the authors' work. The sample table holds 500,000 or so distinct CDR3 sequences, of which approximately 5.3% were seen once. The biggest ten clones account for 3.5% of the sample.

This clonotype was seen at least ten times. Its antigen is not yet known. Base qualities are not at hand, and no much larger clone is one base apart. Sequences were obtained from blood, either unsorted or a sorted T cell fraction (not recorded which). The chain couples TRBV10-3 to TRBJ2-5, with the D segment identity uncertain. The clonotype comes from a male donor with ankylosing spondylitis. The CDR3 protein is CAISEAETQYF. In nucleotides, the sequence is TGTGCCATCAGTGAGGCAGAGACCCAGTACTTC.